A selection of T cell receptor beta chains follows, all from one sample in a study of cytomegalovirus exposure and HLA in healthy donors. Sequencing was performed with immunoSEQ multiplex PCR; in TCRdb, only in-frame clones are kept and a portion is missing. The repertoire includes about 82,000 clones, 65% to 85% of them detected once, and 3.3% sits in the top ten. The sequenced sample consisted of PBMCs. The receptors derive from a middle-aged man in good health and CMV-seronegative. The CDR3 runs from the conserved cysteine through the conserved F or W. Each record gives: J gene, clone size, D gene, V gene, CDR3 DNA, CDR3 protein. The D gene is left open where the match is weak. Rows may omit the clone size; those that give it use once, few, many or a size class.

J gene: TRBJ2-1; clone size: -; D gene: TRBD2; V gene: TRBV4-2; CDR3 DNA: TGTGCCAGCAGCCAAGACCCCCCCTGGACTAGCGGCGATTACAATGAGCAGTTCTTC; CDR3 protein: CASSQDPPWTSGDYNEQFF
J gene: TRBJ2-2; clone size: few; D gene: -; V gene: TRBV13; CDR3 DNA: TGTGCCAGCAGCTTACGGGGGAACACCGGGGAGCTGTTTTTT; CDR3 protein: CASSLRGNTGELFF
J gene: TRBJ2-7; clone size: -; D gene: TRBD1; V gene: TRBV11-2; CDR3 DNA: TGTGCCAGCAGCCTCTTACAGGGGTACGAGCAGTACTTC; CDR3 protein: CASSLLQGYEQYF
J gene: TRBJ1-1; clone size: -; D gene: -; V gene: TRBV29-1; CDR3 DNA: TGCAGCGTTGCTGACGGGACTGAAGCTTTCTTT; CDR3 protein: CSVADGTEAFF
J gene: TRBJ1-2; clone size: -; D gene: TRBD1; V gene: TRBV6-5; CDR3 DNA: TGTGCCAGCAGTTACCGACAGGGATATGGCTACACCTTC; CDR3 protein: CASSYRQGYGYTF
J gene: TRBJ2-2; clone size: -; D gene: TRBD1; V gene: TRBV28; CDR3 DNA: TGTGCCAGCCTTGGACAGGGTCGAACCGGGGAGCTGTTTTTT; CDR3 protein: CASLGQGRTGELFF
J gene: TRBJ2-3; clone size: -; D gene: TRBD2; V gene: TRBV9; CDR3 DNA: TGTGCCAGCAGCGTAAGCGGGGCCACAGATACGCAGTATTTT; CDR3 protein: CASSVSGATDTQYF
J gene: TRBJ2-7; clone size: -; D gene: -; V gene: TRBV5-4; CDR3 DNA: TGTGCCAGCAGCTTAGTCGGGGGAAACAGCGAGCAGTACTTC; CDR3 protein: CASSLVGGNSEQYF
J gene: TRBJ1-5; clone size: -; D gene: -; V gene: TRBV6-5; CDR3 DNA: TGTGCCAGCAGTGTACAGACCAATCAGCCCCAGCATTTT; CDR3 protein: CASSVQTNQPQHF
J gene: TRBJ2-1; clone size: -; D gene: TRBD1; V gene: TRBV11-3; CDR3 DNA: TGTGCCAGCAGCTTAGGGACAGGGAAGCAGTTCTTC; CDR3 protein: CASSLGTGKQFF
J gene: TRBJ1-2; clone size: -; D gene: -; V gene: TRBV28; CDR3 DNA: TGTGCCAGCCGGGAGGTAGGATATGGCTACACCTTC; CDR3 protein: CASREVGYGYTF
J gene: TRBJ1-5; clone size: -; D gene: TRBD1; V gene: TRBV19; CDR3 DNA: TGTGCCAGTAGTAACGGACGGGACAGACGAAATCAGCCCCAGCATTTT; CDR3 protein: CASSNGRDRRNQPQHF
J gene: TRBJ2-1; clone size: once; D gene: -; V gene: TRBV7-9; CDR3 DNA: TGTGCCAACAGCCGGGAAACCTACAATGAGCAGTTCTTC; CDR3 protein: CANSRETYNEQFF
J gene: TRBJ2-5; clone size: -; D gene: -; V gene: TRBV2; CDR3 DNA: TGTGCCAGCAGAGTTACACAGGATAAGACCCAGTACTTC; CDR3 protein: CASRVTQDKTQYF
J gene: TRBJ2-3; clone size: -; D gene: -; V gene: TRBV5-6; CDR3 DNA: TGTGCCAGCAGCTTGATGCAGGGAAGCATCACAGATACGCAGTATTTT; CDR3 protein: CASSLMQGSITDTQYF
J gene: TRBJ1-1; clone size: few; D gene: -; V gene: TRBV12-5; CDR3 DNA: TGTGCTAGTGGTTTGGTACAGAGGGAGGGCTCGGGATTACGGACTGAAGCTTTCTTT; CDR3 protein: CASGLVQREGSGLRTEAFF
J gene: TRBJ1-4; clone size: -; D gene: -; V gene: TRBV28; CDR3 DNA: TGTGCCAGCAGCCCCGCAGGGCTGGCTAATGAAAAACTGTTTTTT; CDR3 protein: CASSPAGLANEKLFF
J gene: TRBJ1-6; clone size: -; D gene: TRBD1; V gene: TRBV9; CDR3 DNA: TGTGCCAGCAGCGACCGACAGGGGGCTATTTCACCCCTCCACTTT; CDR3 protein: CASSDRQGAISPLHF
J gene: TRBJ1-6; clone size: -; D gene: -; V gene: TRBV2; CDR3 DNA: TGTGCCAGCAGCCCGACTGGTAATTCACCCCTCCACTTT; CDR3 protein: CASSPTGNSPLHF
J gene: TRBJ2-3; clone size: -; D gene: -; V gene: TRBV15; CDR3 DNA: TGTGCCACCAGCAGAGAGGCAGGGTCTATGAATACGCAGTATTTT; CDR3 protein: CATSREAGSMNTQYF
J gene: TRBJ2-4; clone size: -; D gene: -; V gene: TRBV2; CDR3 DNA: TGTGCCAGCAGTGAGGCAGGGCTAGCCAAAAACATTCAGTACTTC; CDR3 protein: CASSEAGLAKNIQYF
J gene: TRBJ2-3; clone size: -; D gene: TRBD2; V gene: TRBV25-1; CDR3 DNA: TGTGCCAGCAGTCAACCTTTCGGACTAGCGGGGACAGATACGCAGTATTTT; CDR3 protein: CASSQPFGLAGTDTQYF
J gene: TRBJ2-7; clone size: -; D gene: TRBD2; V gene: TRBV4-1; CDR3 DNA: TGCGCCAGCAGCCAAGATCGGACTAGCGGGGCTAGCTCCTACGAGCAGTACTTC; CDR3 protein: CASSQDRTSGASSYEQYF
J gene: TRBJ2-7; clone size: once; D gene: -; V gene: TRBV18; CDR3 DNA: TGTGCCAGCTCACCAGAGGTTCGGTACGAGCAGTACTTC; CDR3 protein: CASSPEVRYEQYF
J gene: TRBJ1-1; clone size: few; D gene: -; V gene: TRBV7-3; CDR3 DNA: TGTGCCAGCAGCCCGGGGGAGCTGAACACTGAAGCTTTCTTT; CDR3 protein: CASSPGELNTEAFF
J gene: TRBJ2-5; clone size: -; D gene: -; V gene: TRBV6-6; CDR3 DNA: TGTGCCAGCAGTTCGGACTTTAGGGGGGGGTCGGAGACCCAGTACTTC; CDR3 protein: CASSSDFRGGSETQYF
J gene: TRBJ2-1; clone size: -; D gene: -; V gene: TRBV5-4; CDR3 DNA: TGTGCCAGCAGCTTGTCCGGGGGTGGCAATGAGCAGTTCTTC; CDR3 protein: CASSLSGGGNEQFF
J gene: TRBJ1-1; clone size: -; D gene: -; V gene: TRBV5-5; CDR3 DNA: TGTGCCAGCGGCCGACAGGTTGGCACTGAAGCTTTCTTT; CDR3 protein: CASGRQVGTEAFF
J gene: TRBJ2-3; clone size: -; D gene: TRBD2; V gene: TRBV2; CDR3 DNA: TGTGCCAGTCGGCCGCGGGGGGGCACAGATACGCAGTATTTT; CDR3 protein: CASRPRGGTDTQYF
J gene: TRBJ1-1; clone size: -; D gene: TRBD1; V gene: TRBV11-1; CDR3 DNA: TGTGCCAGCAGCTCCAAACGGACAGGGATGAACACTGAAGCTTTCTTT; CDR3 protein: CASSSKRTGMNTEAFF
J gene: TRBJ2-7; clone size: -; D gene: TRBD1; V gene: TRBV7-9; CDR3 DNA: TGTGCCAGCAACCGACCGGGACAGGGGATTTACGAGCAGTACTTC; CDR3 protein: CASNRPGQGIYEQYF
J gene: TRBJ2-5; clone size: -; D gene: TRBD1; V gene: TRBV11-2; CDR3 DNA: TGTGCCAGCAGCCAGACAGGGAAGGAGACCCAGTACTTC; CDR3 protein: CASSQTGKETQYF
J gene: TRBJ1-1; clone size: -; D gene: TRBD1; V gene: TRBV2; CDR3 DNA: TGTGCCAGCGGGAAGACAGGGTTCGTCACTGAAGCTTTCTTT; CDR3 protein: CASGKTGFVTEAFF
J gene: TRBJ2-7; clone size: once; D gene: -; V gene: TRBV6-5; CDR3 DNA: TGTGCCAGCAGAACGGTATACGAGCAGTACTTC; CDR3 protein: CASRTVYEQYF
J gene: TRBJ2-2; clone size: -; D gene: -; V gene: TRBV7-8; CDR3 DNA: TGTGCCAGCAGCTTACGGTACACCGGGGAGCTGTTTTTT; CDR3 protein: CASSLRYTGELFF
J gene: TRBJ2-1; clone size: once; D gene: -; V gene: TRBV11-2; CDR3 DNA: TGTGCCAGCAGCTTAGGGGCAGCCTACAATGAGCAGTTCTTC; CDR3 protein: CASSLGAAYNEQFF
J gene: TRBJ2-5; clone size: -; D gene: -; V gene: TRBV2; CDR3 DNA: TGTGCCAGCAGTGAACCGGGCGGGAAGACCCAGTACTTC; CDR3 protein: CASSEPGGKTQYF
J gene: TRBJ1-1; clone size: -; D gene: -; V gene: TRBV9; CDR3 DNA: TGTGCCAGCAGCGCTGGAGCGCTCGGACAGCTAAACACTGAAGCTTTCTTT; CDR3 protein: CASSAGALGQLNTEAFF
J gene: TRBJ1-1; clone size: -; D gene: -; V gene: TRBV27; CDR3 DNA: TGTGCCAGTTCACAGACACCGAACACTGAAGCTTTCTTT; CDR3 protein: CASSQTPNTEAFF
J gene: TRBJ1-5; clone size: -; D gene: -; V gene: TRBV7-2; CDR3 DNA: TGTGCCAGCAGCTTTCAGGGGAGCAATCAGCCCCAGCATTTT; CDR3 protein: CASSFQGSNQPQHF
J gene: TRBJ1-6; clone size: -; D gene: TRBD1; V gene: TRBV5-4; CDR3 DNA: TGTGCCAGCAGCTCCGGGACAGGAGAGGCACCCCTCCACTTT; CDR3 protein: CASSSGTGEAPLHF
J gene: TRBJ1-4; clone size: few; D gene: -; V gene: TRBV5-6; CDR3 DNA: TGTGCCAGCAGCTTAGACGGGTTTGCTGAAAAACTGTTTTTT; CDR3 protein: CASSLDGFAEKLFF
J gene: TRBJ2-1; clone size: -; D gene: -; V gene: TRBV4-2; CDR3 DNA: TGTGCCAGCAGCCAACTACAGGGCGCTCTCAATGAGCAGTTCTTC; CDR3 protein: CASSQLQGALNEQFF
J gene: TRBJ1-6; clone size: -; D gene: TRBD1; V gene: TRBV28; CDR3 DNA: TGTGCCAGCATTACCGGGACAGGGGAAAATTCACCCCTCCACTTT; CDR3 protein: CASITGTGENSPLHF
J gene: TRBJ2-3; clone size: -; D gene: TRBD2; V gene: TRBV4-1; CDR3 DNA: TGCGCCAGCAGCCAAGATCCGGCGGGGGGGCCACTGGTCCCAGATACGCAGTATTTT; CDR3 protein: CASSQDPAGGPLVPDTQYF
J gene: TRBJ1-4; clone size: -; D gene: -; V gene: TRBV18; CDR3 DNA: TGTGCCAGCTCACAATCGCAGTTACAGGGTGGAAGTAATGAAAAACTGTTTTTT; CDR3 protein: CASSQSQLQGGSNEKLFF
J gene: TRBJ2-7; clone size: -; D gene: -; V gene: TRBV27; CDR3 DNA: TGTGCCAGCCGATACAGGTTAGGGTCCTACGAGCAGTACTTC; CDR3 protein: CASRYRLGSYEQYF
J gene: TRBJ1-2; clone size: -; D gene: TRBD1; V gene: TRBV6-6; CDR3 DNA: TGTGCCAGCAGTTCCGGACAGGGGGATGGCTACACCTTC; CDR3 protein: CASSSGQGDGYTF
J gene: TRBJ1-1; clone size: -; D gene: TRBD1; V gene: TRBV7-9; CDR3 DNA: TGCGCCAGCAGCGCCTCAACAGGGGTTGAAGCTTTCTTT; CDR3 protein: CASSASTGVEAFF
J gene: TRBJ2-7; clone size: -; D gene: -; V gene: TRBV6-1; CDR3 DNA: TGTGCCAGCAGTGAAACGGGGATCGGTACTTACGAGCAGTACTTC; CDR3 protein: CASSETGIGTYEQYF
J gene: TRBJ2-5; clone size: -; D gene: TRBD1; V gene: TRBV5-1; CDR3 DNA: TGCGCCAGCAGCCGACAGGGAGATTACCAAGAGACCCAGTACTTC; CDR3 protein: CASSRQGDYQETQYF
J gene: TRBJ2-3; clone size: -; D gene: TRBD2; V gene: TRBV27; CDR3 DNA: TGTGCCAGCAGGGCGGGGGGCACAGATACGCAGTATTTT; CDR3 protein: CASRAGGTDTQYF
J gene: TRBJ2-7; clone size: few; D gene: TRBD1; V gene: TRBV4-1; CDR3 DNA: TGCGCCAGCAGCCACCCGGGACAGCCCTACGAGCAGTACTTC; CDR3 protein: CASSHPGQPYEQYF
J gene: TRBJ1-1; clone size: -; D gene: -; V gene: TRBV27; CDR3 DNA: TGTGCCAGCAGTTTTGGAGCGGGATGGACCGCTGAAGCTTTCTTT; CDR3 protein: CASSFGAGWTAEAFF
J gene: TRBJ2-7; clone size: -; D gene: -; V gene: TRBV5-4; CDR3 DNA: TGTGCCTCCGGCCGGGACATCATACGACACGAGCAGTACTTC; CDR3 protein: CASGRDIIRHEQYF
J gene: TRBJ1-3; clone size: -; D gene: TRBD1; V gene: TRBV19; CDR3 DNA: TGTGCCAGTAGCAAGACAGGGGCCTCTGGAAACACCATATATTTT; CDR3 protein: CASSKTGASGNTIYF
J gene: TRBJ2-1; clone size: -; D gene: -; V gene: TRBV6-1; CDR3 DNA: TGTGCCAGCAGTGAAGTAGTACGCAATGAGCAGTTCTTC; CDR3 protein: CASSEVVRNEQFF
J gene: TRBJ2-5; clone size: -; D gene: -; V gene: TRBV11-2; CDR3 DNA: TGTGCCAGCAGCTCAGGGATGGGGGGGGCCAAAGAGACCCAGTACTTC; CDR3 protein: CASSSGMGGAKETQYF
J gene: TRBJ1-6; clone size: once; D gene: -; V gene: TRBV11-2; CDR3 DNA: TGTGCCAGCAGCTCCCGACAGCTTGCATCACCCCTCCACTTT; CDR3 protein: CASSSRQLASPLHF